The present entry profiles one T cell receptor beta chain with its context. Its antigen is undetermined. MiXCR, run by TCRdb on the 5' RACE reads, gives a single entry per CDR3 protein. The data hold over 5,000 distinct CDR3 sequences, with around half observed a single time. Memory CD4+ T cells were sorted as CD4+CD45RO+CD25- cells. Findings of the study overall: Whole repertoires were not studied in the larger cohort, only one V-J beta rearrangement.

Sequenced input: memory CD4+ T cells sorted from blood. Subset given: memory CD4+ T cells, CD4+CD45RO+CD25-. The TCR was taken from a female donor with breast cancer.

This CDR3 reads CSARAELGTLSYNEQFF. DNA for the CDR3: TGCAGTGCTAGAGCTGAATTGGGGACCTTATCCTACAATGAGCAGTTCTTC. The chain joins TRBV20-1 to TRBJ2-1; possibly TRBD1 or TRBD2 for D (5 bases each). Germline V gene lookup returns CDR1 DFQATT and CDR2 SNEGSKA (reference sequence). The CDR3 has 17 amino acids. Trimming took 1 base from V and 1 from J, leaving 17 bases between them.